The 27 T cell receptor beta chains below all came from one sample that was sequenced in a study of blood T cell repertoires in COVID-19. The assay was immunoSEQ multiplex PCR, and TCRdb's table has in-frame clones only and misses some. The sample lists around 250,000 clones, roughly nine tenths occurring once. The sample taken for sequencing was PBMCs or T cells enriched from blood (not recorded which). These receptors were taken from a human donor in a cohort exposed to, infected with or recovered from COVID-19 (not recorded which). The donor label of this sample is uncertain.

Concerning this clone: Other DNA sequences from this sample encode an identical CDR3 as well. The V and J genes are TRBV6-5 and TRBJ1-1; weak D call: TRBD1 (5 bases). Germline V gene sequence: CDR1 MNHEY, CDR2 SVGAGI. The CDR3 consists of 14 residues. Trimming removed 2 bases at V and 1 base at J, with 8 bases between. DNA for the CDR3: TGTGCCAGCAGTTACGGGGGGACGAACACTGAAGCTTTCTTT. Its translation is CASSYGGTNTEAFF.

This clone appeared a single time. The chain uses TRBV2 and TRBJ2-5; possible D gene TRBD2, 6 bases. Trimming took off 5 bases at V and 4 bases at J, with 14 bases between the two ends. Germline-derived CDR1 and CDR2 are SNHLY and FYNNEI. The CDR3 consists of 14 residues. CDR3 residues: CASSRPGAVETQYF. CDR3 sequence (DNA): TGTGCCAGCAGTCGCCCGGGAGCAGTAGAGACCCAGTACTTC.

The V call is TRBV4-1, the J call TRBJ2-7; D possibly corresponds to TRBD2 (6 bases). With 1 base removed from V and 2 bases from J, the gap between germline ends came to 15 bases. Per the germline V gene, CDR1 is MGHRA and CDR2 is YSYEKL. The CDR3 is 16 residues long. CDR3 nucleotide sequence: TGCGCCAGCAGCCAAGCTCCGGGGGTGGTTACCTACGAGCAGTACTTC. Translating gives CASSQAPGVVTYEQYF.

The chain joins TRBV7-2 to TRBJ1-2; tentatively, D is TRBD1 (6 bases). The germline V gene has CDR1 SGHTA and CDR2 FQGNSA. This CDR3 is 13 amino acids long. The V and J ends lost 4 bases and 7 bases respectively, with 13 bases between them. The CDR3 region has the DNA TGTGCCAGCAGCTCTAGGGGGAGTGGTGGCTACACCTTC. It yields the protein CASSSRGSGGYTF.

The V gene is TRBV18, the J gene TRBJ2-1, with 9 bases identical to TRBD2. Germline assignment: CDR1 KGHSH and CDR2 LQKENI. V lost 2 bases to trimming and J lost 3 bases; unmatched junction nucleotides: 5. The CDR3 consists of 16 residues. The CDR3 region has the DNA TGTGCCAGCTCACCAGGCCTAGCGGGGATCTACAATGAGCAGTTCTTC. Encoded protein: CASSPGLAGIYNEQFF.

The chain employs TRBV7-2 and TRBJ1-1; D is uncertain. CDR1 is SGHTA, CDR2 FQGNSA, per germline. The CDR3 has 14 amino acids. V gave up 1 base and J gave up 0 bases, with 6 bases separating them. The CDR3 sequence is CASSLGGLNTEAFF. The CDR3 DNA reads TGTGCCAGCAGCTTAGGCGGGTTGAACACTGAAGCTTTCTTT.

The chain recombines TRBV4-2 with TRBJ2-1, with 9 bases identical to TRBD2. With V trimmed by 0 bases and J by 9 bases, 6 bases remained unmatched. Germline V gene lookup returns CDR1 LGHNA and CDR2 YNFKEQ. CDR3 length: 15 amino acids. The chain's CDR3 is CASSQDRGGASEQFF. The CDR3 nucleotides are TGTGCCAGCAGCCAAGACCGCGGGGGGGCGAGTGAGCAGTTCTTC.

This clone was counted a single time. Written as DNA, the CDR3 is TGCGCCAGCAGCCAAGATCCAGACAGGATGAACACTGAAGCTTTCTTT. Translation: CASSQDPDRMNTEAFF. This chain uses TRBV4-3 with TRBJ1-1, with D perhaps matching TRBD1 (6 bases). Germline-derived CDR1 and CDR2 are LGHNA and YSLEER. V was cut by 0 bases and J by 0 bases, with 11 bases left in between. The CDR3 is 16 amino acids.

J is TRBJ2-2 and V is TRBV28; TRBD1 matches at 8 bases. From germline, CDR1 is MDHEN and CDR2 SYDVKM. The CDR3 runs 15 residues. V lost 4 bases, J lost 2 bases, and 3 bases stayed unmatched. The CDR3 DNA sequence: TGTGCCAGCAGTTCCAGGGGGCCCAACACCGGGGAGCTGTTTTTT. Translated: CASSSRGPNTGELFF.

This CDR3 is CASSLGDREKSYEQYF. CDR3 nucleotides: TGCGCCAGCAGCTTGGGGGACAGGGAGAAATCCTACGAGCAGTACTTC. The chain couples TRBV5-1 to TRBJ2-7; 9 bases align to TRBD1. The V segment lost 0 bases and the J segment 1 base; nucleotides outside the gene matches: 5. The CDR3 consists of 16 residues. Germline V gene lookup returns CDR1 SGHRS and CDR2 YFSETQ.

The V and J genes are TRBV4-1 and TRBJ1-5; tentative D call: TRBD1 (6 bases). V was clipped by 10 bases and J by 7 bases, with 23 bases between them. CDR3 length: 15 residues. CDR1 is MGHRA and CDR2 is YSYEKL in the germline V gene. The CDR3 sequence is CATSAGGATGQPQHF. The DNA of the CDR3 is TGCGCCACCTCCGCGGGGGGGGCAACAGGACAGCCCCAGCATTTT.

The rearrangement uses TRBV10-2 and TRBJ2-7, with TRBD2 identical over 8 bases. This CDR3 has 18 residues. With 3 bases clipped from V and 3 bases from J, the junction kept 16 bases outside the gene matches. Germline V lookup: CDR1 WSHSY, CDR2 SAAADI. CDR3 nucleotide sequence: TGCGCCAGCAGTGAATTCCATAGCGGGGCCTTCGGGAGCTACGAGCAGTACTTC. Its protein product is CASSEFHSGAFGSYEQYF.

The J gene is TRBJ1-6, the V gene TRBV15, with 12 bases lining up with TRBD1. Unmatched junction bases numbered 12, after V lost 0 bases and J lost 0 bases. This CDR3 is built from 22 residues. Per germline, CDR1 LNHNV and CDR2 YYDKDF (reference sequence). The CDR3 loop reads CATSRDRLRDRGQGSYNSPLHF. In DNA form, the CDR3 reads TGTGCCACCAGCAGAGATCGGCTGCGGGACAGGGGGCAAGGCTCCTATAATTCACCCCTCCACTTT.

The genes are TRBV9 and TRBJ2-7, with D tentatively TRBD1 (5 bases). Germline V lookup: CDR1 SGDLS, CDR2 YYNGEE. V lost 3 bases and J lost 1, with 8 bases in between. CDR3 size: 13 residues. CDR3 nucleotide sequence: TGTGCCAGCAGCGAGGGGTCGTCCTACGAGCAGTACTTC. Amino acid sequence: CASSEGSSYEQYF.

V is TRBV7-9 and J is TRBJ2-3; 13 positions agree with TRBD2. J gave up 4 bases and V 5 bases, and 6 bases lay outside the gene matches. The CDR3 has 16 amino acids. The germline CDR1 and CDR2 sequences are SEHNR and FQNEAQ (reference sequence). CDR3 bases: TGTGCCAGCAGCGGCACTAGCGGGGGGGCAGCAGATACGCAGTATTTT. This translates into CASSGTSGGAADTQYF.

This sequence joins TRBV6-1 and TRBJ1-4; 8 bases match TRBD1. Germline V gene sequence: CDR1 MNHNS, CDR2 SASEGT. The CDR3 spans 16 residues. V dropped 2 bases and J dropped 8; count of bases not matched to a gene: 10. CDR3 in DNA: TGTGCCAGCAGTGAAAGGGCGCAGGGGGCGCGAGAAAAACTGTTTTTT. Amino acids: CASSERAQGAREKLFF.

The chain recombines TRBV10-3 with TRBJ2-4, with TRBD2 matching 7 bases. J gave up 3 bases and V 1 base, and 9 bases lay outside the gene matches. The V gene's germline CDR1 is ENHRY and CDR2 SYGVKD. This CDR3 is built from 17 residues. The CDR3 here is CAISEWEGTLSKNIQYF. The CDR3, as DNA: TGTGCCATCAGTGAGTGGGAGGGTACGTTAAGCAAAAACATTCAGTACTTC.

The V call is TRBV6-2 or TRBV6-3, the J call TRBJ1-4; 9 nucleotides agree with TRBD1. The germline V gene encodes CDR1 MNHEY and CDR2 SVGEGT. Unmatched junction bases numbered 15, after V lost 2 bases and J lost 8 bases. The CDR3 length is 18 residues. For the CDR3, the DNA is TGTGCCAGCAGTTACCCTACAGGGGGCGCGGTCGCCAGGGAAAAACTGTTTTTT. As protein: CASSYPTGGAVAREKLFF.

The chain carries TRBV12-5 and TRBJ2-1, with 11 positions matching TRBD2. CDR1 is LGHNT and CDR2 is FRNRAP in the germline V gene. V lost 0 bases, J lost 3 bases, and 1 base stayed unmatched. The CDR3 is made up of 16 amino acids. The CDR3 spells CASGLVLAGDYNEQFF. CDR3 bases: TGTGCTAGTGGTTTGGTACTAGCGGGGGACTACAATGAGCAGTTCTTC.

V usage is TRBV6-5 and J usage is TRBJ2-1; D perhaps matches TRBD1 (8 bases). Trimming shortened V by 5 bases and J by 6 bases, and 17 bases separated the two germline ends. Germline CDR1 and CDR2: MNHEY and SVGAGI. The CDR3 consists of 15 residues. The DNA of the CDR3 is TGTGCCAGCAGTACGACAGGGGTAGCGGGCAATGAGCAGTTCTTC. Amino acid sequence: CASSTTGVAGNEQFF.

V is TRBV7-9 and J is TRBJ1-4; D is unresolved. This CDR3 contains 14 residues. The germline CDR1 and CDR2 sequences are SEHNR and FQNEAQ (reference sequence). The V end lost 2 bases, the J end lost 4 bases, and 8 bases lay between the germline ends. The CDR3 here is CASSLSGNNEKLFF. CDR3 nucleotide sequence: TGTGCCAGCAGCTTATCCGGGAATAATGAAAAACTGTTTTTT. The variable domain in full, completed from reference TRBV7-9 and TRBJ1-4, reads DTGVSQNPRHKITKRGQNVTFRCDPISEHNRLYWYRQTLGQGPEFLTYFQNEAQLEKSRLLSDRFSAERPKGSFSTLEIQRTEQGDSAMYLCASSLSGNNEKLFFGSGTQLSVL.

The V and J genes are TRBV12-2 and TRBJ2-2; the table's TRBD2 call for D was not verified on the DNA. TRBV12-2 is flagged as a pseudogene. The CDR3 contains 18 residues. CDR3 region: CASRLAASGEANTGELFF. The CDR3 coding sequence is TGTGCAAGTCGCTTAGCGGCTAGCGGGGAAGCGAACACCGGGGAGCTGTTTTTT.

The chain carries TRBV6-5 and TRBJ1-6; the D gene is possibly TRBD1 (6 bases). The V and J ends lost 6 bases and 8 bases respectively, with 14 bases between them. The CDR3 loop spans 14 amino acids. The V gene's germline CDR1 is MNHEY and CDR2 SVGAGI. The CDR3 DNA reads TGTGCCAGCAGCAACAGGGTTAAGGATTCACCCCTCCACTTT. Protein: CASSNRVKDSPLHF.

This chain joins TRBV19 and TRBJ1-6; D remains unclear. Trimming cost V 6 bases and J 8 bases, with 17 bases left between them. CDR1 is LNHDA, CDR2 SQIVND, per germline (reference sequence). This CDR3 region has 15 residues. The CDR3 here is CASSTVRPGDSPLHF. The CDR3 DNA sequence: TGTGCCAGTAGCACTGTCCGTCCGGGAGATTCACCCCTCCACTTT.

This clone appeared a single time. The chain uses TRBV3-1 (or the pseudogene TRBV3-2) and TRBJ1-2; 8 nucleotides line up with TRBD1. The V gene's germline CDR1 is LGHDT and CDR2 YNNKEL (reference sequence). Trimming cost V 5 bases and J 5 bases; bases outside gene matches: 16. The CDR3 consists of 17 residues. The CDR3 sequence: CASSNHLRTGYIYGYTF. CDR3 coding DNA: TGTGCCAGCAGCAACCATCTCCGGACAGGGTATATATATGGCTACACCTTC.

The V call is TRBV7-9, the J call TRBJ1-2; 8 bases match TRBD1. J lost 8 bases, V lost 5 bases, and 13 bases had no gene match. Germline assignment: CDR1 SEHNR and CDR2 FQNEAQ (reference sequence). The CDR3 covers 15 residues. CDR3 bases: TGTGCCAGCAGCCTCACGATACAGGGGGTGTACGGCTACACCTTC. This sequence encodes CASSLTIQGVYGYTF.

The rearrangement joins TRBV18 to TRBJ2-4; TRBD1 aligns across 7 bases. CDR1 is KGHSH and CDR2 is LQKENI in the germline V gene. The junction had 2 bases not matched to a gene; V was cut back by 0 bases and J by 3 bases. The CDR3 is 15 residues long. CDR3 coding DNA: TGTGCCAGCTCACCACCGAGGGACAGCAAAAACATTCAGTACTTC. Translating it yields CASSPPRDSKNIQYF.